The clone carrying this TCR beta chain was seen only a few times. The sample belongs to a study of OX40 agonist ivuxolimab in advanced cancers. About the research overall: A male proportion of over 70% was recorded, with mean age approximately 57 years and range about 20 to 79. Partial responses, seen in three patients, involved one hepatocellular carcinoma and two cutaneous melanomas.

The CDR3 has 16 amino acids. Trimming left V 1 base short and J 4 bases short, with 14 bases between. The germline V gene has CDR1 MGHDK and CDR2 SYGVNS. Measured with immunoSEQ multiplex PCR; TCRdb has only the in-frame clones, and not every one. The table records about 66,000 clones, more than 80% of them present only once. The material was CD4+ or CD8+ T cells sorted from blood, obtained in a trial of the OX40 agonist ivuxolimab. The genes are TRBV25-1 and TRBJ2-1; D might be TRBD2 (6 bases). The receptor was derived from an adult with an advanced solid tumor such as melanoma, head and neck, liver or kidney cancer. CDR3 sequence reads: CASSEFRASAYNEQFF. For the CDR3, the DNA is TGTGCCAGCAGTGAATTTCGGGCTAGCGCGTACAATGAGCAGTTCTTC. Full variable domain (rest looked up from reference TRBV25-1 and TRBJ2-1): EADIYQTPRYLVIGTGKKITLECSQTMGHDKMYWYQQDPGMELHLIHYSYGVNSTEKGDLSSESTVSRIRTEHFPLTLESARPSHTSQYLCASSEFRASAYNEQFFGPGTRLTVL.